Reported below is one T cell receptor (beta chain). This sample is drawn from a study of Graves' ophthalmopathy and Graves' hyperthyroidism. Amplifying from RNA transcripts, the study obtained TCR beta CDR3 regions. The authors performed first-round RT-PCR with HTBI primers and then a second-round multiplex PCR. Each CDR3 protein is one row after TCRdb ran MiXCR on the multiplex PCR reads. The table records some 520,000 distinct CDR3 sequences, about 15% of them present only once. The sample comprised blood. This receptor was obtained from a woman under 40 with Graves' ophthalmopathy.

The CDR3 reads CASSPSGTSRHIQYF. The CDR3 DNA sequence: TGTGCCAGCAGCCCGTCCGGGACTAGTAGACACATTCAGTACTTC. The V and J genes are TRBV2 and TRBJ2-4; 8 bases map to TRBD2. From germline, CDR1 is SNHLY and CDR2 FYNNEI. The CDR3 is made up of 15 amino acids. V lost 6 bases and J lost 8; bases outside the gene matches: 12.